Listed below are T cell receptor beta chains from one sample, sequenced in a study of T cells in Graves' hyperthyroidism and ophthalmopathy. TCRdb recomputed calls from the multiplex PCR reads with MiXCR, one row per CDR3 protein. Of about 570,000 distinct CDR3 sequences in the sample, approximately 44% were seen once. The sample comprised peripheral blood or thyroid tissue (not recorded which). The origin of the receptors is an adult woman with Graves' disease, either hyperthyroidism or ophthalmopathy (not recorded which). Each CDR3 is given with its conserved first and last residue. Each record gives: J gene, V gene, D gene, clone size, CDR3 protein, CDR3 DNA. A D gene is named only where the DNA matches it firmly. Expanded clones get a size class; other rows say once, few or many, or leave the size out.

j_gene: TRBJ2-3; v_gene: TRBV5-4; d_gene: .; abundance: .; CDR3aa: CASSWGGRVTATDTQYF; CDR3nt: TGTGCCAGCAGCTGGGGTGGGCGAGTGACAGCCACAGATACGCAGTATTTT
j_gene: TRBJ2-3; v_gene: TRBV14; d_gene: .; abundance: .; CDR3aa: CASSPPQDRTDTQYF; CDR3nt: TGTGCCAGCAGCCCCCCACAAGATCGCACAGATACGCAGTATTTT
j_gene: TRBJ1-6; v_gene: TRBV5-1; d_gene: .; abundance: few; CDR3aa: CASSLDSRNSPLHF; CDR3nt: TGCGCCAGCAGCTTGGACAGCCGAAATTCACCCCTCCACTTT
j_gene: TRBJ1-2; v_gene: TRBV15; d_gene: .; abundance: few; CDR3aa: CATSSQALTGYGYTF; CDR3nt: TGTGCCACCAGCAGCCAAGCCTTGACGGGCTATGGCTACACCTTC
j_gene: TRBJ1-4; v_gene: TRBV20-1; d_gene: TRBD1; abundance: .; CDR3aa: CSARGQGFEKLFF; CDR3nt: TGCAGTGCTAGGGGACAGGGGTTTGAAAAACTGTTTTTT
j_gene: TRBJ1-5; v_gene: TRBV7-2; d_gene: .; abundance: .; CDR3aa: CASSLGTVLYQETQHF; CDR3nt: TGTGCCAGCAGCTTAGGGACAGTTCTTTACCAAGAGACCCAGCATTTT
j_gene: TRBJ2-7; v_gene: TRBV30; d_gene: TRBD2; abundance: .; CDR3aa: CAWRVGTSFPEQYF; CDR3nt: TGTGCCTGGCGTGTGGGGACTAGTTTTCCCGAGCAGTACTTC
j_gene: TRBJ2-5; v_gene: TRBV2; d_gene: TRBD2; abundance: .; CDR3aa: CASSEDLAGGLGETQYF; CDR3nt: TGTGCCAGCAGTGAAGACCTAGCGGGGGGGCTCGGAGAGACCCAGTACTTC
j_gene: TRBJ1-5; v_gene: TRBV12-3/TRBV12-4; d_gene: .; abundance: many; CDR3aa: CASNLGRQPQHF; CDR3nt: TGTGCCAGCAACCTTGGGCGTCAGCCCCAGCATTTT
j_gene: TRBJ1-5; v_gene: TRBV30; d_gene: .; abundance: .; CDR3aa: CAWGNRGNQPQHF; CDR3nt: TGTGCCTGGGGTAATAGGGGGAATCAGCCCCAGCATTTT
j_gene: TRBJ1-2; v_gene: TRBV7-9; d_gene: TRBD1; abundance: once; CDR3aa: CASSARKPGQLLYGYTF; CDR3nt: TGTGCCAGCAGTGCACGGAAACCGGGACAGCTCCTTTATGGCTACACCTTC
j_gene: TRBJ2-5; v_gene: TRBV7-3; d_gene: .; abundance: .; CDR3aa: CASSLQGQSQETQYF; CDR3nt: TGTGCCAGCAGCTTGCAAGGACAGAGCCAAGAGACCCAGTACTTC
j_gene: TRBJ1-3; v_gene: TRBV7-9; d_gene: .; abundance: many; CDR3aa: CASSFGPFAGRTDGNTIYF; CDR3nt: TGTGCCAGCAGCTTTGGGCCATTCGCAGGGCGAACAGACGGAAACACCATATATTTT
j_gene: TRBJ2-5; v_gene: TRBV10-3; d_gene: TRBD2; abundance: .; CDR3aa: CAIMTSGMMETQYF; CDR3nt: TGTGCCATCATGACTAGCGGGATGATGGAGACCCAGTACTTC
j_gene: TRBJ2-5; v_gene: TRBV24-1; d_gene: TRBD2; abundance: .; CDR3aa: CATSAGTSGSETQYF; CDR3nt: TGTGCCACCAGTGCCGGGACTAGCGGGAGTGAGACCCAGTACTTC
j_gene: TRBJ1-2; v_gene: TRBV6-5; d_gene: .; abundance: many; CDR3aa: CASSLARSGGYTF; CDR3nt: TGTGCCAGCAGTTTGGCTAGAAGTGGTGGCTACACCTTC
j_gene: TRBJ1-5; v_gene: TRBV6-6; d_gene: .; abundance: many; CDR3aa: CASSYRDQPQHF; CDR3nt: TGTGCCAGCAGTTACCGAGATCAGCCCCAGCATTTT
j_gene: TRBJ1-2; v_gene: TRBV7-9; d_gene: .; abundance: .; CDR3aa: CASSTNARDGYTF; CDR3nt: TGTGCCAGCAGCACCAACGCTCGGGATGGCTACACCTTC
j_gene: TRBJ1-4; v_gene: TRBV10-3; d_gene: .; abundance: .; CDR3aa: CATWTASEKLFF; CDR3nt: TGTGCCACATGGACAGCGTCGGAAAAACTGTTTTTT
j_gene: TRBJ2-5; v_gene: TRBV28; d_gene: .; abundance: many; CDR3aa: CASSLGKGKTQYF; CDR3nt: TGTGCCAGCAGTTTGGGGAAGGGGAAGACCCAGTACTTC
j_gene: TRBJ1-1; v_gene: TRBV10-3; d_gene: .; abundance: .; CDR3aa: CAISGTGRGTEAFF; CDR3nt: TGTGCCATCAGTGGGACCGGGCGGGGCACTGAAGCTTTCTTT
j_gene: TRBJ2-1; v_gene: TRBV20-1; d_gene: .; abundance: few; CDR3aa: CRLHRGDSDEQFF; CDR3nt: TGCAGGCTACATAGGGGGGATTCGGATGAGCAGTTCTTC
j_gene: TRBJ2-5; v_gene: TRBV20-1; d_gene: .; abundance: .; CDR3aa: CSVVARGRQETQYF; CDR3nt: TGCAGTGTGGTAGCCAGAGGAAGACAAGAGACCCAGTACTTC
j_gene: TRBJ2-5; v_gene: TRBV6-5; d_gene: .; abundance: many; CDR3aa: CASSYEGVWQETQYF; CDR3nt: TGTGCCAGCAGTTACGAAGGAGTGTGGCAAGAGACCCAGTACTTC
j_gene: TRBJ1-3; v_gene: TRBV4-1; d_gene: TRBD1; abundance: many; CDR3aa: CASSHLLRTGGSGNTIYF; CDR3nt: TGCGCCAGCAGCCACCTACTCCGGACAGGGGGCTCTGGAAACACCATATATTTT
j_gene: TRBJ1-5; v_gene: TRBV20-1; d_gene: TRBD1; abundance: many; CDR3aa: CSASEDRYQPQHF; CDR3nt: TGCAGTGCTAGTGAGGACAGGTATCAGCCCCAGCATTTT
j_gene: TRBJ1-1; v_gene: TRBV7-9; d_gene: .; abundance: .; CDR3aa: CASSFGLGAEAFF; CDR3nt: TGTGCCAGCAGCTTCGGACTCGGGGCTGAAGCTTTCTTT
j_gene: TRBJ1-1; v_gene: TRBV7-8; d_gene: .; abundance: few; CDR3aa: CASSYRTMNTEAFF; CDR3nt: TGTGCCAGCAGCTACAGGACTATGAACACTGAAGCTTTCTTT
j_gene: TRBJ1-5; v_gene: TRBV6-6; d_gene: TRBD1; abundance: many; CDR3aa: CASSGQGRNQPQHF; CDR3nt: TGTGCCAGCAGTGGACAGGGACGCAATCAGCCCCAGCATTTT
j_gene: TRBJ2-7; v_gene: TRBV11-1; d_gene: .; abundance: .; CDR3aa: CASSQGAGLEQYF; CDR3nt: TGTGCCAGCAGCCAGGGCGCAGGACTCGAGCAGTACTTC
j_gene: TRBJ1-2; v_gene: TRBV7-6; d_gene: TRBD1; abundance: few; CDR3aa: CASSRYTGTGVGYTF; CDR3nt: TGTGCCAGCAGTCGTTATACCGGGACAGGGGTTGGCTACACCTTC
j_gene: TRBJ2-5; v_gene: TRBV5-1; d_gene: .; abundance: many; CDR3aa: CASSLAPQETQYF; CDR3nt: TGTGCCAGCAGCTTGGCCCCCCAAGAGACCCAGTACTTC
j_gene: TRBJ1-1; v_gene: TRBV6-1; d_gene: .; abundance: many; CDR3aa: CASSDMEAFF; CDR3nt: TGTGCCAGCAGTGACATGGAGGCTTTCTTT
j_gene: TRBJ1-2; v_gene: TRBV27; d_gene: TRBD1; abundance: many; CDR3aa: CASRTGKGYGYTF; CDR3nt: TGTGCCAGCCGGACAGGGAAGGGCTATGGCTACACCTTC
j_gene: TRBJ2-7; v_gene: TRBV7-9; d_gene: .; abundance: .; CDR3aa: CASSTSDSRSYEQYF; CDR3nt: TGTGCCAGCAGCACCTCGGACAGTCGATCCTACGAGCAGTACTTC
j_gene: TRBJ2-7; v_gene: TRBV10-1; d_gene: .; abundance: many; CDR3aa: CASSVGGHIYEQYF; CDR3nt: TGCGCCAGCAGTGTAGGGGGGCACATCTACGAGCAGTACTTC
j_gene: TRBJ2-6; v_gene: TRBV5-1; d_gene: .; abundance: once; CDR3aa: CASSPQTRNSGVLTF; CDR3nt: TGCGCCAGCAGCCCCCAGACTAGAAACTCGGGCGTCCTGACTTTC
j_gene: TRBJ2-7; v_gene: TRBV9; d_gene: .; abundance: .; CDR3aa: CASSGSREQGTYEQYF; CDR3nt: TGTGCCAGCAGCGGATCCCGGGAACAGGGAACCTACGAGCAGTACTTC
j_gene: TRBJ1-6; v_gene: TRBV29-1; d_gene: .; abundance: .; CDR3aa: CSDRGTGGNSPLHF; CDR3nt: TGCAGCGACCGAGGCACGGGGGGTAATTCACCCCTCCACTTT
j_gene: TRBJ1-2; v_gene: TRBV10-3; d_gene: .; abundance: .; CDR3aa: CAISESGGTDGYTF; CDR3nt: TGTGCCATCAGTGAGTCCGGGGGGACGGACGGCTACACCTTC
j_gene: TRBJ1-5; v_gene: TRBV5-5; d_gene: .; abundance: many; CDR3aa: CASSLGNHNQPQHF; CDR3nt: TGTGCCAGCAGCTTGGGAAACCACAATCAGCCCCAGCATTTT
j_gene: TRBJ1-5; v_gene: TRBV2; d_gene: TRBD1; abundance: many; CDR3aa: CASDGSPGQGGYSNQPQHF; CDR3nt: TGTGCCAGCGACGGTAGTCCGGGACAGGGGGGATATAGCAATCAGCCCCAGCATTTT
j_gene: TRBJ1-5; v_gene: TRBV15; d_gene: .; abundance: .; CDR3aa: CATSSVGHGNQPQHF; CDR3nt: TGTGCCACCAGCAGTGTGGGCCATGGCAATCAGCCCCAGCATTTT